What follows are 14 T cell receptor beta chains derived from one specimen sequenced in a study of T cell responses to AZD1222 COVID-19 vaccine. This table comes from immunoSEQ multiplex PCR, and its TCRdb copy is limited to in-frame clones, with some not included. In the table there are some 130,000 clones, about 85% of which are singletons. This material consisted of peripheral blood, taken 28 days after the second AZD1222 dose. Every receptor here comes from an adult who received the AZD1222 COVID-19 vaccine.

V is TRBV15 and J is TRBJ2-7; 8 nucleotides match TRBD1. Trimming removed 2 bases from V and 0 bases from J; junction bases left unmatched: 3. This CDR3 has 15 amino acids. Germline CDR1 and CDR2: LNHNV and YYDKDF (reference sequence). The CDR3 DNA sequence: TGTGCCACCAGCAGACCGGGACAGGCCTCCTACGAGCAGTACTTC. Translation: CATSRPGQASYEQYF.

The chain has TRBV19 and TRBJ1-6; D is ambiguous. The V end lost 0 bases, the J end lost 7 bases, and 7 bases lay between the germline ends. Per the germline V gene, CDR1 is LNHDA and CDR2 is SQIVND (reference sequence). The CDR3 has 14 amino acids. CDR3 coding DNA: TGTGCCAGTAGTATAGATCTGGTGAATTCACCCCTCCACTTT. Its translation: CASSIDLVNSPLHF.

Written as DNA, the CDR3 is TGTGCCAGCAGCTTAGTTGGGACAGGGTATAATGAGCAGTTCTTC. This encodes CASSLVGTGYNEQFF. This chain joins TRBV7-3 and TRBJ2-1, with 9 bases that match TRBD1. After removal of 2 bases from V and 7 bases from J, the junction contained 6 bases not matched to a gene. This CDR3 spans 15 amino acids. Germline CDR1 reads SGHTA; CDR2 reads FQGTGA.

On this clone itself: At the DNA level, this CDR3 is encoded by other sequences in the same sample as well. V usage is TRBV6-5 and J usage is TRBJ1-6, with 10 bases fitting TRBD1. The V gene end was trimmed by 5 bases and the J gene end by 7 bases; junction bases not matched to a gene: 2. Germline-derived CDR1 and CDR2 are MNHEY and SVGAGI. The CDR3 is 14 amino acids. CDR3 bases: TGTGCCAGCAGTCGGGACAGGGGAAATTCACCCCTCCACTTT. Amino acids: CASSRDRGNSPLHF.

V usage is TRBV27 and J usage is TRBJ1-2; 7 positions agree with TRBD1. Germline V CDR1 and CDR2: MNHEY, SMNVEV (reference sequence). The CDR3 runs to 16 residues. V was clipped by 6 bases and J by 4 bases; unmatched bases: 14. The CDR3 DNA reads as TGTGCCAGCAGCCCCTTCGCGGACAGGAATCCCTATGGCTACACCTTC. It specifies CASSPFADRNPYGYTF.

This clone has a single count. CDR3 nucleotide sequence: TGTGCCAGCAGCTTAGCAGGGGGGCGCCGGACCCAGTACTTC. This gives the protein CASSLAGGRRTQYF. The gene calls are TRBV7-9 and TRBJ2-5, with D perhaps given as TRBD1 or TRBD2 (6 bases each). This CDR3 is built from 14 residues. Per the germline V gene, CDR1 is SEHNR and CDR2 is FQNEAQ (reference sequence). V lost 0 bases to trimming and J lost 7 bases, with 12 bases between them.

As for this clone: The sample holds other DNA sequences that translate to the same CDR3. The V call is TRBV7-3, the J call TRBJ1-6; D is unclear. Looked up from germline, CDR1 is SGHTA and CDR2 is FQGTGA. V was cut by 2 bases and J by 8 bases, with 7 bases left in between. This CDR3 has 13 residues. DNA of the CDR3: TGTGCCAGCAGCTTACACCGGGATTCACCCCTCCACTTT. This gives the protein CASSLHRDSPLHF. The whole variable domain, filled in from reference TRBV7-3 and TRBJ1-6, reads GAGVSQTPSNKVTEKGKYVELRCDPISGHTALYWYRQSLGQGPEFLIYFQGTGAADDSGLPNDRFFAVRPEGSVSTLKIQRTERGDSAVYLCASSLHRDSPLHFGNGTRLTVT.

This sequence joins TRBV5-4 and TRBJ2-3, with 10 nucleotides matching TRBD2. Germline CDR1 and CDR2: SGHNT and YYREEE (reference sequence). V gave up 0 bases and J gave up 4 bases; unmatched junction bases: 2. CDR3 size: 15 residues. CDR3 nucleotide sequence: TGTGCCAGCAGCTTGGCTAGCGGGGGTGCAGATACGCAGTATTTT. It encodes CASSLASGGADTQYF.

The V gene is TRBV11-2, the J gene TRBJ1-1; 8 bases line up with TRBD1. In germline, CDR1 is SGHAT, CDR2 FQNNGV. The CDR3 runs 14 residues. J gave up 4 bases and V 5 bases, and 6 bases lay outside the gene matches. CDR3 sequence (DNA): TGTGCCAGCAGCCCCAACAGGGGGGGCACTGAAGCTTTCTTT. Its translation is CASSPNRGGTEAFF.

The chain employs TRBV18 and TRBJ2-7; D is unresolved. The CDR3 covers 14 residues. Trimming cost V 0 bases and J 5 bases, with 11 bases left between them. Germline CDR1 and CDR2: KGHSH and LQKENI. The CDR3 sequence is CASSPPHTNDEQYF. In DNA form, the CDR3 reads TGTGCCAGCTCACCACCGCACACCAACGACGAGCAGTACTTC.

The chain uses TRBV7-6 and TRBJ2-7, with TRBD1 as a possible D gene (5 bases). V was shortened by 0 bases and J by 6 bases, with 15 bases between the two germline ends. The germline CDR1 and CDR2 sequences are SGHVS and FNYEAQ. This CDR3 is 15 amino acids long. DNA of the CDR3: TGTGCCAGCAGCTTAGCAGGGGCCGCGAGATCCGAGCAGTACTTC. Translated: CASSLAGAARSEQYF. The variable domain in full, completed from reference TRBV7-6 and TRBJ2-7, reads GAGVSQSPRYKVTKRGQDVALRCDPISGHVSLYWYRQALGQGPEFLTYFNYEAQQDKSGLPNDRFSAERPEGSISTLTIQRTEQRDSAMYRCASSLAGAARSEQYFGPGTRLTVT.

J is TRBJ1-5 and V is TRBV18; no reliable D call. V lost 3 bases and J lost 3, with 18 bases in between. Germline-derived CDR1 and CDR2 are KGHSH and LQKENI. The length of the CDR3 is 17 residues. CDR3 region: CASSPLGRQASNQPQHF. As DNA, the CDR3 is TGTGCCAGCTCACCCCTGGGGAGGCAGGCTTCCAATCAGCCCCAGCATTTT. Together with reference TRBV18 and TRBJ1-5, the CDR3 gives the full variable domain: NAGVMQNPRHLVRRRGQEARLRCSPMKGHSHVYWYRQLPEEGLKFMVYLQKENIIDESGMPKERFSAEFPKEGPSILRIQQVVRGDSAAYFCASSPLGRQASNQPQHFGDGTRLSIL.

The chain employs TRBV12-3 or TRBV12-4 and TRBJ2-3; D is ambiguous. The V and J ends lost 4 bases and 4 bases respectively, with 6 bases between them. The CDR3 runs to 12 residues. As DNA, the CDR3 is TGTGCCAGCAGTTCGTCAGCAGATACGCAGTATTTT. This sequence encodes CASSSSADTQYF.

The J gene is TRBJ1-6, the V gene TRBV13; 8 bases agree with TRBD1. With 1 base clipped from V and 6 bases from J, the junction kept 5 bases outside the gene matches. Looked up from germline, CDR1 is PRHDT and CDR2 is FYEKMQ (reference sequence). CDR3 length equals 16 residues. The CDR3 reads CASSLVSRGLNSPLHF. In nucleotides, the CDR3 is TGTGCCAGCAGCTTAGTGAGCAGGGGGCTTAATTCACCCCTCCACTTT.